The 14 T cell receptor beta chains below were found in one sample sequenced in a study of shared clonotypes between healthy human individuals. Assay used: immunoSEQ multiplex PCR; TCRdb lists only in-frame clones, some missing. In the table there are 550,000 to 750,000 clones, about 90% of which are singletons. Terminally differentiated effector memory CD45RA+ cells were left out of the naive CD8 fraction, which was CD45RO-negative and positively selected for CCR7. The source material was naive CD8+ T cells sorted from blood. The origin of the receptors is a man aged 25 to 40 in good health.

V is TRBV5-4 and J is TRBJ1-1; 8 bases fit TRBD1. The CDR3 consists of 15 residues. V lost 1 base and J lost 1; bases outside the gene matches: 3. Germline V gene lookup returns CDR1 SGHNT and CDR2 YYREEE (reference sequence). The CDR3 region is CASSLRQGQNTEAFF. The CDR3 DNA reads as TGTGCCAGCAGCTTGCGACAGGGGCAGAACACTGAAGCTTTCTTT.

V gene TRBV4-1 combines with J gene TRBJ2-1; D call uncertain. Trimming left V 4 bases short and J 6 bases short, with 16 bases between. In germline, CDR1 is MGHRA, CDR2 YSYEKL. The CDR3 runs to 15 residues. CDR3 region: CASSPTSSLINEQFF. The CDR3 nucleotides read TGCGCCAGCAGCCCAACAAGTTCCCTAATCAATGAGCAGTTCTTC.

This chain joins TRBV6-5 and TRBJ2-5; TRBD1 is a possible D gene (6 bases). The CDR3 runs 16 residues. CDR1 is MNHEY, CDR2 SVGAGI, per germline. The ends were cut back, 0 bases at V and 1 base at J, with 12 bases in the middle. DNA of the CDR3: TGTGCCAGCAGTTACTCGAACCGACAGGCCCAAGAGACCCAGTACTTC. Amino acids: CASSYSNRQAQETQYF.

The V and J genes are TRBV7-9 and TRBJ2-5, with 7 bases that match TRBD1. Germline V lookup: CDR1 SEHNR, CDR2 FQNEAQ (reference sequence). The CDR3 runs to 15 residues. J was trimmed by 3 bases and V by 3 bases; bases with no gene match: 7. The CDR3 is CASSFVSGTEETQYF. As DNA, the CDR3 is TGTGCCAGCAGCTTCGTTTCCGGGACAGAAGAGACCCAGTACTTC.

The CDR3 loop reads CSVEGQGGWDEQFF. CDR3 nucleotides: TGCAGCGTTGAGGGACAGGGAGGTTGGGATGAGCAGTTCTTC. The rearrangement uses TRBV29-1 and TRBJ2-1; 9 positions agree with TRBD1. This CDR3 contains 14 residues. CDR1 SQVTM and CDR2 ANQGSEA come from the germline V gene. The ends lost 3 bases at V and 8 bases at J; junction bases unmatched: 8.

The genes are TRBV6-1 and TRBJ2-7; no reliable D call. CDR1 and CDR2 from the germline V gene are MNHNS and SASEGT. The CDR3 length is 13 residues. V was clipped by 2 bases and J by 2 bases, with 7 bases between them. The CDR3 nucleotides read TGTGCCAGCAGTGAATTCAGGACCTACGAGCAGTACTTC. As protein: CASSEFRTYEQYF.

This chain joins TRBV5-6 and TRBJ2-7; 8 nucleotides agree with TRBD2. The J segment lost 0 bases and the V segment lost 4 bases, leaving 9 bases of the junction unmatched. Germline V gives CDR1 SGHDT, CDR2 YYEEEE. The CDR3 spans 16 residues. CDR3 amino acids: CASSPPTSGYSYEQYF. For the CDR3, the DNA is TGTGCCAGCAGCCCCCCCACTAGCGGCTACTCCTACGAGCAGTACTTC.

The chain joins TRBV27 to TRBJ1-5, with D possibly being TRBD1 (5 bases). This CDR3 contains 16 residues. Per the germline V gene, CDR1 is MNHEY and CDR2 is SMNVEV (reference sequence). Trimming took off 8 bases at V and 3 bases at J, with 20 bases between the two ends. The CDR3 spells CASLPFAGLPNQPQHF. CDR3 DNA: TGTGCCAGCCTCCCGTTTGCGGGGCTTCCCAATCAGCCCCAGCATTTT.

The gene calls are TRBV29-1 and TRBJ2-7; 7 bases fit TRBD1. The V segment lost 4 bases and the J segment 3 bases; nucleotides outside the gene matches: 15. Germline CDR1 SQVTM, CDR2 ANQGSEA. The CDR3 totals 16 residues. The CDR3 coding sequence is TGCAGCGTTGTGTGGGCTTCCTTCGGGACAGTCTACGAGCAGTACTTC. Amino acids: CSVVWASFGTVYEQYF.

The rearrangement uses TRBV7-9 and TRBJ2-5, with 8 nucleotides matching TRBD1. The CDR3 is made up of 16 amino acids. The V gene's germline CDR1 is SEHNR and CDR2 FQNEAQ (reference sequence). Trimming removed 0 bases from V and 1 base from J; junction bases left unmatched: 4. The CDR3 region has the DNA TGTGCCAGCAGCTTAGCGGATGGGACAGGCCAAGAGACCCAGTACTTC. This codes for CASSLADGTGQETQYF.

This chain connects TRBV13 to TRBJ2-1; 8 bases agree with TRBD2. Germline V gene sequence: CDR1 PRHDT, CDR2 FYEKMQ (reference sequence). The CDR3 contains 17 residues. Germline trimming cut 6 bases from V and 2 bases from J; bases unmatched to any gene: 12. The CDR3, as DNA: TGTGCCAGCAGTTTAAACGGCGGGAGGATTACCTACAATGAGCAGTTCTTC. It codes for CASSLNGGRITYNEQFF.

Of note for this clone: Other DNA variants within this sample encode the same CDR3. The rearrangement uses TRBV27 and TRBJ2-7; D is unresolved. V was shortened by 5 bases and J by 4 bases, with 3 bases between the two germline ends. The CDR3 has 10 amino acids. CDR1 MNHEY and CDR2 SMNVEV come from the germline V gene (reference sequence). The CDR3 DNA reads TGTGCCAGCAGTCTTTACGAGCAGTACTTC. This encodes CASSLYEQYF.

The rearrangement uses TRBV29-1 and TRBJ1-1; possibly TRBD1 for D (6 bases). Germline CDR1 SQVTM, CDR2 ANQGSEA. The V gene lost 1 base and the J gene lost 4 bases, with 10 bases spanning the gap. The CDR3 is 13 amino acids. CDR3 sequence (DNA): TGCAGCGTTGAAGCACAGGGAGGCACTGAAGCTTTCTTT. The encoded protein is CSVEAQGGTEAFF.

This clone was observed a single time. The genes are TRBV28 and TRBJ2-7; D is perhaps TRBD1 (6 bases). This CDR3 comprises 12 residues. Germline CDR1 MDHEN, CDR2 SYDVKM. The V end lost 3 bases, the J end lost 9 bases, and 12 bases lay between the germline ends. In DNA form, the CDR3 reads TGTGCCAGCAGTTTCTACGGCAGGGGGCAGTACTTC. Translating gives CASSFYGRGQYF.